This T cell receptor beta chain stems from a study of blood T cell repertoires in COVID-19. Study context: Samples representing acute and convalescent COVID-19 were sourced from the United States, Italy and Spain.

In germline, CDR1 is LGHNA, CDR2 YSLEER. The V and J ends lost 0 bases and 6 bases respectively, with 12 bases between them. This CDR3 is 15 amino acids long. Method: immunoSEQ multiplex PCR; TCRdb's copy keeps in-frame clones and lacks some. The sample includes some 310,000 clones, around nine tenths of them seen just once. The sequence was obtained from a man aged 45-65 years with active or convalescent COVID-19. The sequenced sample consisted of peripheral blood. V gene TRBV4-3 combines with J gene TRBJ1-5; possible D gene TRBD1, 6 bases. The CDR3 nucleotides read TGCGCCAGCAGCCAAGAGTTGGGGGGGCCTCAGCCCCAGCATTTT. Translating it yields CASSQELGGPQPQHF.